This T cell receptor (beta chain) came from a study of blood T cell repertoires in COVID-19. Background on the study: The United States, Italy and Spain were the sources of the acute and convalescent COVID-19 samples.

The V gene's germline CDR1 is SGHNT and CDR2 YYREEE (reference sequence). The junction had 6 bases not matched to a gene; V was cut back by 2 bases and J by 3 bases. This CDR3 has 15 residues. Authors' analysis steps: Amplified reference gene primers provided the basis for estimating nucleated cell counts. Method: immunoSEQ multiplex PCR; TCRdb's copy keeps in-frame clones and lacks some. That table supplies the V and J calls and clone size; D and trimming were determined from the DNA. Seen here are under 130,000 clones, roughly 84% observed once, and the top ten hold about an eighth. This TCR derives from a human donor in a cohort sampled during active or convalescent COVID-19. The specimen was peripheral blood. The chain is built from TRBV5-4 and TRBJ1-1; 8 bases match TRBD1. The CDR3 DNA reads as TGTGCCAGCAGCTTCAAGGACAGGGTGTACACTGAAGCTTTCTTT. Protein: CASSFKDRVYTEAFF.